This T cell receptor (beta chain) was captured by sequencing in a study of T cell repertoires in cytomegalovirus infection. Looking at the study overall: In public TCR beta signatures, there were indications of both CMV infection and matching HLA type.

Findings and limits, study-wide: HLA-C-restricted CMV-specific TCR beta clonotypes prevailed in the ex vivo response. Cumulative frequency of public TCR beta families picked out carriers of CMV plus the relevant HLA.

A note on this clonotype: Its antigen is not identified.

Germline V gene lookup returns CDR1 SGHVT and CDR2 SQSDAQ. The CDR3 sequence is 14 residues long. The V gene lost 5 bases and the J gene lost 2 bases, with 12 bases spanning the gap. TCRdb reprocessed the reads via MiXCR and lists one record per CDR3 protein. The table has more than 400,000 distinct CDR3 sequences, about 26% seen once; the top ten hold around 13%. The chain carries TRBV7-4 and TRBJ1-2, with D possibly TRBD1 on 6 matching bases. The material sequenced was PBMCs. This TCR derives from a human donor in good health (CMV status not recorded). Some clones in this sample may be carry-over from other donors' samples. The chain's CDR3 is CASSQDRTNYGYTF. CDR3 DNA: TGTGCCAGCAGCCAAGACAGGACAAACTATGGCTACACCTTC.